This TCR beta chain was identified in a study of regulatory T cells in long-lasting Graves disease. Through Arm-PCR of CDR3 regions and iRepertoire HTBI primers, TCR beta libraries were built. In TCRdb, the multiplex PCR reads were re-called with MiXCR into one record per CDR3 protein. The data show around 450,000 distinct CDR3 sequences, 14% to 15% seen once. This clonotype was seen more than once but under ten times. The time point is: newly diagnosed GD, antithyroid drugs for less than 3 months. From RNA extracted from PBMCs, the TCR library was made. This sample also belongs to another study, concerning T cells in Graves' hyperthyroidism and ophthalmopathy.

The receptor's source is a woman aged 30 to 39 with Graves disease. The source was peripheral blood mononuclear cells (PBMCs), collected at new diagnosis, from a patient treated with antithyroid drugs.

The CDR3, as DNA: TGTGCCAGCAGCTTAGAACTCCCGTCCAATGGCTACACCTTC. Its protein product is CASSLELPSNGYTF. This sequence joins TRBV7-2 and TRBJ1-2, with D uncertain. Germline V gene lookup returns CDR1 SGHTA and CDR2 FQGNSA. The CDR3 spans 14 residues. Between the trimmed V and J ends, which lost 1 base and 6 bases, there was a span of 12 bases.